This T cell receptor beta chain originates from a study of OX40 agonist ivuxolimab in advanced cancers. For the study at large: Ivuxolimab, an antibody that agonizes OX40 (CD134), was administered to the patients. Dosing consisted of intravenous ivuxolimab at 0.01 to 10 mg/kg every 2 weeks. Among those enrolled, mean age was roughly 55 years (range roughly 20 to 85) and 82.7% were male. Study-wide results and limits: Expanded clones tended on average to be more numerous among CD8+ T cells than CD4+.

Some clones are missing from TCRdb's copy, which holds only in-frame ones; the method was immunoSEQ multiplex PCR. The sample shows about 98,000 clones, approximately 90% of them seen only once. The trim removed 1 base at V and 3 bases at J, leaving 3 bases unmatched. The length of the CDR3 is 15 residues. Germline CDR1 and CDR2: SGHRS and YFSETQ. On this clone itself: Its antigen is as yet unknown.

The genes are TRBV5-1 and TRBJ2-1, with 8 bases identical to TRBD1. The source was CD4+ or CD8+ T cells sorted from blood, collected in a trial of the OX40 agonist ivuxolimab. This clonotype was obtained from an adult with an advanced solid tumor such as melanoma, head and neck, liver or kidney cancer. Written as DNA, the CDR3 is TGCGCCAGCAGCTTGTCTGGACAGGGCTACAATGAGCAGTTCTTC. This codes for CASSLSGQGYNEQFF.